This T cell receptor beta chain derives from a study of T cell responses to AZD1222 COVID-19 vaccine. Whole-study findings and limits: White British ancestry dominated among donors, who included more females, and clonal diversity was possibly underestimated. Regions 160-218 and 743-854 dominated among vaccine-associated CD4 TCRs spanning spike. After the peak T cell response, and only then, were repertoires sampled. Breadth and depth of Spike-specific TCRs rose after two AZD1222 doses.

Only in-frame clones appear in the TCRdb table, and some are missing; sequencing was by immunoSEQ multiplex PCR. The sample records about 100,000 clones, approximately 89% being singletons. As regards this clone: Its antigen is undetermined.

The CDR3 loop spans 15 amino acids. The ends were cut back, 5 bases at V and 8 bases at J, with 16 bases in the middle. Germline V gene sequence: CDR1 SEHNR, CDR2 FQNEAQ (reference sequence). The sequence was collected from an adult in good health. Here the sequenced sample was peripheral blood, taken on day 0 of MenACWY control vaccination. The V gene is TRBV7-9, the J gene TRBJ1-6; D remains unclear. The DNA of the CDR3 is TGTGCCAGCAGCCTGGGCGGGCCTTACCATTCACCCCTCCACTTT. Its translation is CASSLGGPYHSPLHF.